This T cell receptor beta chain was obtained from a study of regulatory T cells in long-lasting Graves disease. Study results and limitations: Graves' patients with persistent disease showed TCR diversity lower than patients newly diagnosed. With persistent disease, TRBV28, TRBJ1-2 and TRBJ2-5 were the favored segments.

With iRepertoire HTBI primers and Arm-PCR of CDR3 regions, TCR beta libraries were built. Each CDR3 protein gets one entry after TCRdb re-called the multiplex PCR reads with MiXCR. In the table there are a few hundred thousand distinct CDR3 sequences, about a quarter of which are singletons. This clonotype was seen a handful of times. Its antigen is currently unknown. With 5 bases removed from V and 6 bases from J, the gap between germline ends came to 10 bases. This CDR3 spans 12 amino acids. Germline V gene data show CDR1 as MDHEN and CDR2 as SYDVKM. Specified time point: persistent/refractory GD, antithyroid drugs over 5 years with positive TRAb. PBMCs were the source of the RNA used for TCR sequencing. Investigators report Graves' disease was diagnosed under American Thyroid Association guidelines. An endocrinology department located in Xi'an, China, was where the patients came from.

V gene TRBV28 combines with J gene TRBJ1-1, with D possibly matching TRBD1 (5 bases). The sample in question was peripheral blood mononuclear cells (PBMCs), obtained when the disease was refractory, from a patient treated with antithyroid drugs. The receptor was isolated from a female donor with Graves disease. CDR3 sequence reads: CASSKGPAEAFF. CDR3 nucleotides: TGTGCCAGCAGTAAGGGACCCGCTGAAGCTTTCTTT.